The present T cell receptor (beta chain) was sequenced within a study of breast tumors, draining lymph nodes, adjacent tissues (TCRdb year 2016). Describing the broader study: In breast cancer patients, the study compared the TCR beta repertoires of tumor, adjacent nontumor tissue and axillary lymph nodes. The study was designed to assess the relationships and possible T-cell exchange between tumor, surrounding tissue and draining lymph node repertoires in human breast cancer. The paper's findings and limits, for the study overall: The data were considered consistent with most tumor T cells being derived from the lymph node and subsequently expanding within tumor tissue. Tumor and nontumor tissue repertoires were significantly more similar in luminal-like than in basal-like breast cancer. Tumor T-cell repertoires showed less diversity than lymph node repertoires and more diversity than nontumor tissue repertoires, and tumor T-cell repertoires showed preferential V and J gene usage. The study presented the conclusion that tumor T cells originate in lymph nodes as consistent with a hypothesis, not as something directly demonstrated.

Details on this clonotype: Its antigen is currently not known. Since no conserved phenylalanine or tryptophan closes the CDR3, a read error is the likely cause. No DNA is shown, since the ends of the CDR3 on it are uncertain; the CDR3 is the one TCRdb lists.

The sequencer listed for this sample is Illumina HiSeq 2000. TCR beta chain libraries were generated through multiplex PCR amplification. The amplified TCR beta chain products were analyzed by high-throughput sequencing. TCRdb reprocessing: public reads trimmed at Q25 with fastp, clones called with MiXCR, in-frame beta chains kept. Rows are combined by CDR3 protein, so each entry shows the most common genes and DNA. The sample table lists 20,000 to 25,000 distinct CDR3 sequences, roughly 50% of them with a count of one. Together, the top ten hold roughly 7.4% of the sample. The germline V gene sets CDR1 to MNHEY and CDR2 to SVGAGI. The CDR3 length is 17 residues, termini included.

Sequencing input: breast tumor tissue. The chain uses TRBV6-5 and TRBJ2-2; TRBD2 is taken as the D call from the table, unchecked against the DNA. This receptor was obtained from a female donor with breast cancer. Some clones in this sample may be carry-over from other donors' samples. The CDR3 here reads CASIGLAGASNTGELLL.